A selection of T cell receptor beta chains follows, all from one sample in a study of T cells in Graves' hyperthyroidism and ophthalmopathy. TCRdb redid the calling of the multiplex PCR reads with MiXCR, one entry per CDR3 protein. The data hold 340,000 or so distinct CDR3 sequences, with around a fifth observed a single time. The sequenced sample consisted of blood. Source of these receptors: a woman between 45 and 60 years old with Graves' hyperthyroidism. CDR3s include the opening cysteine and the closing phenylalanine or tryptophan. Each record gives: J gene, V gene, clone size, D gene, CDR3 protein, CDR3 DNA. The D gene is left open where the match is weak. Rows give clone size only sometimes, using once, few, many, or a class for an expanded clone.

J gene: TRBJ1-2; V gene: TRBV9; clone size: many; D gene: TRBD1; CDR3 protein: CASSVEGANGYTF; CDR3 DNA: TGTGCCAGCAGCGTAGAGGGGGCTAATGGCTACACCTTC
J gene: TRBJ1-3; V gene: TRBV30; clone size: few; D gene: NA; CDR3 protein: CAWSLDFPGRGSGNTIYF; CDR3 DNA: TGTGCCTGGTCCCTAGACTTTCCGGGACGAGGCTCTGGAAACACCATATATTTT
J gene: TRBJ1-1; V gene: TRBV15; clone size: NA; D gene: TRBD1; CDR3 protein: CATSREPGQMRGTEAFF; CDR3 DNA: TGTGCCACCAGCAGAGAGCCGGGACAGATGAGGGGCACTGAAGCTTTCTTT
J gene: TRBJ2-7; V gene: TRBV28; clone size: NA; D gene: NA; CDR3 protein: CASSLIGDPYEQYF; CDR3 DNA: TGTGCCAGCAGTTTAATCGGAGATCCGTACGAGCAGTACTTC
J gene: TRBJ2-5; V gene: TRBV7-2; clone size: NA; D gene: NA; CDR3 protein: CASSLADGETQYF; CDR3 DNA: TGTGCCAGCAGCTTAGCTGACGGCGAGACCCAGTACTTC
J gene: TRBJ2-7; V gene: TRBV7-9; clone size: few; D gene: TRBD2; CDR3 protein: CASSLAQPGGSYEQYF; CDR3 DNA: TGTGCCAGCAGCTTAGCACAGCCCGGGGGGTCCTACGAGCAGTACTTC
J gene: TRBJ2-5; V gene: TRBV12-3/TRBV12-4; clone size: NA; D gene: NA; CDR3 protein: CASSLAFGTLGETQYF; CDR3 DNA: TGTGCCAGCAGTTTAGCGTTCGGGACACTTGGGGAGACCCAGTACTTC
J gene: TRBJ2-7; V gene: TRBV28; clone size: NA; D gene: NA; CDR3 protein: CASSGGGAGLSYEQYF; CDR3 DNA: TGTGCCAGCAGTGGGGGGGGGGCGGGACTGAGCTACGAGCAGTACTTC
J gene: TRBJ2-3; V gene: TRBV11-2; clone size: many; D gene: TRBD2; CDR3 protein: CASNPRGLADTQYF; CDR3 DNA: TGTGCCAGCAACCCGCGGGGGTTGGCAGATACGCAGTATTTT
J gene: TRBJ2-1; V gene: TRBV30; clone size: many; D gene: TRBD1; CDR3 protein: CAWSPRTGGIAEQFF; CDR3 DNA: TGTGCCTGGAGTCCCCGGACAGGTGGCATAGCTGAGCAGTTCTTC
J gene: TRBJ1-5; V gene: TRBV30; clone size: few; D gene: TRBD1; CDR3 protein: CACSHREGANQPQHF; CDR3 DNA: TGTGCCTGTTCCCATAGGGAGGGGGCTAATCAGCCCCAGCATTTT
J gene: TRBJ2-5; V gene: TRBV20-1; clone size: many; D gene: NA; CDR3 protein: CSAIRPGTFQETQYF; CDR3 DNA: TGCAGTGCTATACGACCCGGGACTTTCCAAGAGACCCAGTACTTC
J gene: TRBJ1-1; V gene: TRBV20-1; clone size: many; D gene: NA; CDR3 protein: CSARERVRRGRTEAFF; CDR3 DNA: TGCAGTGCTAGAGAAAGAGTCAGGAGAGGTAGGACTGAAGCTTTCTTT
J gene: TRBJ1-6; V gene: TRBV20-1; clone size: few; D gene: TRBD1; CDR3 protein: CSVPGTGVNSPLHF; CDR3 DNA: TGCAGTGTACCCGGGACAGGGGTTAATTCACCCCTCCACTTT
J gene: TRBJ1-1; V gene: TRBV6-1; clone size: many; D gene: TRBD1; CDR3 protein: CASSSIPPGGNTEAFF; CDR3 DNA: TGTGCCAGCAGTTCTATCCCCCCAGGGGGGAACACTGAAGCTTTCTTT
J gene: TRBJ1-1; V gene: TRBV28; clone size: many; D gene: NA; CDR3 protein: CASRGPVTEAFF; CDR3 DNA: TGTGCCAGCAGAGGACCAGTCACTGAAGCTTTCTTT
J gene: TRBJ2-7; V gene: TRBV20-1; clone size: NA; D gene: NA; CDR3 protein: CSALYRPFKYEQYF; CDR3 DNA: TGCAGTGCTCTCTACAGACCCTTTAAGTACGAGCAGTACTTC
J gene: TRBJ2-5; V gene: TRBV7-9; clone size: NA; D gene: NA; CDR3 protein: CASSKDPTIETQYF; CDR3 DNA: TGTGCCAGCAGTAAGGACCCGACGATAGAGACCCAGTACTTC
J gene: TRBJ1-1; V gene: TRBV20-1; clone size: many; D gene: NA; CDR3 protein: CSALDPRGTEAFF; CDR3 DNA: TGCAGTGCTCTGGACCCAAGGGGGACTGAAGCTTTCTTT
J gene: TRBJ1-1; V gene: TRBV6-4; clone size: few; D gene: NA; CDR3 protein: CASSDSPGNTEAFF; CDR3 DNA: TGTGCCAGCAGTGACTCCCCCGGGAACACTGAAGCTTTCTTT
J gene: TRBJ2-1; V gene: TRBV7-9; clone size: many; D gene: TRBD1; CDR3 protein: CASSILSGTGVNEQFF; CDR3 DNA: TGTGCCAGCAGCATCCTATCCGGGACAGGGGTTAATGAGCAGTTCTTC
J gene: TRBJ1-2; V gene: TRBV28; clone size: many; D gene: NA; CDR3 protein: CASSFSGGNYGYTF; CDR3 DNA: TGTGCCAGCAGTTTCTCGGGGGGTAACTATGGCTACACCTTC
J gene: TRBJ1-1; V gene: TRBV27; clone size: many; D gene: TRBD1; CDR3 protein: CASSFEGQVFMNTEAFF; CDR3 DNA: TGTGCCAGCAGTTTCGAGGGACAGGTGTTTATGAACACTGAAGCTTTCTTT
J gene: TRBJ1-5; V gene: TRBV12-3/TRBV12-4; clone size: NA; D gene: TRBD1; CDR3 protein: CASSSQGTVNQPQHF; CDR3 DNA: TGTGCCAGCAGTTCACAAGGGACAGTCAATCAGCCCCAGCATTTT
J gene: TRBJ2-7; V gene: TRBV18; clone size: NA; D gene: TRBD2; CDR3 protein: CASSLRTSGTSSYEQYF; CDR3 DNA: TGTGCCAGCTCACTAAGGACTAGCGGGACGAGCTCCTACGAGCAGTACTTC
J gene: TRBJ2-7; V gene: TRBV6-5; clone size: few; D gene: NA; CDR3 protein: CASSYSAGTPYEQYF; CDR3 DNA: TGTGCCAGCAGTTACAGCGCGGGGACACCCTACGAGCAGTACTTC
J gene: TRBJ2-7; V gene: TRBV11-2; clone size: many; D gene: NA; CDR3 protein: CASSVEGNEQYF; CDR3 DNA: TGTGCCAGCAGCGTCGAGGGGAACGAGCAGTACTTC
J gene: TRBJ1-5; V gene: TRBV20-1; clone size: many; D gene: TRBD1; CDR3 protein: CSARDQRDSRQHQPQHF; CDR3 DNA: TGCAGTGCTAGAGATCAGAGGGACAGCCGTCAACATCAGCCCCAGCATTTT
J gene: TRBJ2-1; V gene: TRBV10-2; clone size: NA; D gene: TRBD1; CDR3 protein: CASSERQGAVNEQFF; CDR3 DNA: TGCGCCAGCAGTGAGCGACAGGGGGCCGTCAATGAGCAGTTCTTC
J gene: TRBJ1-3; V gene: TRBV9; clone size: NA; D gene: NA; CDR3 protein: CASSENQGAPGNTVYF; CDR3 DNA: TGTGCCAGCAGCGAGAACCAGGGTGCCCCTGGAAACACCGTATATTTT
J gene: TRBJ2-1; V gene: TRBV24-1; clone size: many; D gene: NA; CDR3 protein: CATSDLELGDEQFF; CDR3 DNA: TGTGCCACCAGTGATTTGGAACTAGGAGATGAGCAGTTCTTC
J gene: TRBJ2-5; V gene: TRBV2; clone size: many; D gene: NA; CDR3 protein: CASTQLDQETQYF; CDR3 DNA: TGTGCCAGCACACAACTAGACCAAGAGACCCAGTACTTC
J gene: TRBJ2-6; V gene: TRBV27; clone size: NA; D gene: NA; CDR3 protein: CASRLPGANVLTF; CDR3 DNA: TGTGCCAGCCGACTACCTGGGGCCAACGTCCTGACTTTC
J gene: TRBJ1-1; V gene: TRBV20-1; clone size: many; D gene: NA; CDR3 protein: CSATRAGETEAFF; CDR3 DNA: TGCAGTGCCACGAGGGCGGGAGAAACTGAAGCTTTCTTT
J gene: TRBJ2-5; V gene: TRBV20-1; clone size: few; D gene: TRBD2; CDR3 protein: CSAKRLAGGQETQYF; CDR3 DNA: TGCAGTGCTAAACGACTAGCGGGGGGGCAAGAGACCCAGTACTTC
J gene: TRBJ1-2; V gene: TRBV6-1; clone size: many; D gene: NA; CDR3 protein: CASSLSKWGGYTF; CDR3 DNA: TGTGCCAGCAGCCTATCGAAATGGGGGGGCTACACCTTC
J gene: TRBJ1-1; V gene: TRBV7-8; clone size: many; D gene: NA; CDR3 protein: CASSPGARSGTEAFF; CDR3 DNA: TGTGCCAGCAGCCCAGGGGCCCGTTCCGGCACTGAAGCTTTCTTT
J gene: TRBJ2-1; V gene: TRBV11-3; clone size: many; D gene: NA; CDR3 protein: CASSSGGWFSSYNEQFF; CDR3 DNA: TGTGCCAGCAGCTCCGGGGGTTGGTTCAGCTCCTACAATGAGCAGTTCTTC
J gene: TRBJ1-2; V gene: TRBV6-1; clone size: NA; D gene: NA; CDR3 protein: CASRPRAAGIRYGYTF; CDR3 DNA: TGTGCCAGCAGACCCCGCGCGGCCGGGATACGCTATGGCTACACCTTC
J gene: TRBJ2-7; V gene: TRBV28; clone size: many; D gene: NA; CDR3 protein: CASGTPYEQYF; CDR3 DNA: TGTGCCAGCGGGACACCCTACGAGCAGTACTTC
J gene: TRBJ2-5; V gene: TRBV29-1; clone size: NA; D gene: NA; CDR3 protein: CSAVGHFGGETQYF; CDR3 DNA: TGCAGCGCAGTCGGACATTTCGGTGGAGAGACCCAGTACTTC
J gene: TRBJ1-3; V gene: TRBV5-1; clone size: few; D gene: TRBD1; CDR3 protein: CASSRSRTGAGNTIYF; CDR3 DNA: TGCGCCAGCAGTAGATCCAGGACAGGCGCTGGAAACACCATATATTTT
J gene: TRBJ1-6; V gene: TRBV19; clone size: NA; D gene: TRBD1; CDR3 protein: CASSMASGGTLNSPLHF; CDR3 DNA: TGTGCCAGTAGTATGGCGTCAGGGGGCACACTTAATTCACCCCTCCACTTT
J gene: TRBJ2-2; V gene: TRBV28; clone size: NA; D gene: NA; CDR3 protein: CASSFPHDGELFF; CDR3 DNA: TGTGCCAGCAGTTTCCCCCACGACGGGGAGCTGTTTTTT
J gene: TRBJ2-7; V gene: TRBV4-1; clone size: many; D gene: TRBD1; CDR3 protein: CASSLTGTGGSYEQYF; CDR3 DNA: TGCGCCAGCAGCCTTACCGGGACAGGGGGTTCCTACGAGCAGTACTTC
J gene: TRBJ2-1; V gene: TRBV4-1; clone size: NA; D gene: TRBD2; CDR3 protein: CASSHTPRLAGAHNEQFF; CDR3 DNA: TGCGCCAGCAGCCATACCCCAAGACTAGCGGGAGCCCACAATGAGCAGTTCTTC
J gene: TRBJ1-1; V gene: TRBV28; clone size: many; D gene: NA; CDR3 protein: CASSRGGGPEAFF; CDR3 DNA: TGTGCCAGCAGTCGCGGCGGGGGGCCTGAAGCTTTCTTT
J gene: TRBJ1-2; V gene: TRBV5-1; clone size: many; D gene: NA; CDR3 protein: CASSLERPVPYGYTF; CDR3 DNA: TGCGCCAGCAGCTTGGAAAGGCCGGTTCCCTATGGCTACACCTTC
J gene: TRBJ2-2; V gene: TRBV12-3/TRBV12-4; clone size: NA; D gene: TRBD2; CDR3 protein: CASRIRTSGNTGELFF; CDR3 DNA: TGTGCCAGCAGAATAAGGACTAGCGGGAACACCGGGGAGCTGTTTTTT
J gene: TRBJ1-1; V gene: TRBV3-1; clone size: many; D gene: NA; CDR3 protein: CASSQIQGTEAFF; CDR3 DNA: TGTGCCAGCAGCCAAATACAGGGCACTGAAGCTTTCTTT
J gene: TRBJ1-2; V gene: TRBV18; clone size: many; D gene: NA; CDR3 protein: CATRDLPPDGYTF; CDR3 DNA: TGTGCCACCCGGGACCTTCCACCTGATGGCTACACCTTC
J gene: TRBJ1-2; V gene: TRBV5-1; clone size: NA; D gene: NA; CDR3 protein: CASSLEGRSYGYTF; CDR3 DNA: TGCGCCAGCAGCTTGGAGGGTCGGTCCTATGGCTACACCTTC
J gene: TRBJ1-5; V gene: TRBV25-1; clone size: many; D gene: NA; CDR3 protein: CASSVSGNNQPQHF; CDR3 DNA: TGTGCCAGCAGTGTCTCAGGAAACAATCAGCCCCAGCATTTT
J gene: TRBJ2-7; V gene: TRBV7-9; clone size: NA; D gene: NA; CDR3 protein: CASSFDPSSYEQYF; CDR3 DNA: TGTGCCAGCAGCTTCGATCCTTCTTCCTACGAGCAGTACTTC
J gene: TRBJ1-3; V gene: TRBV3-1; clone size: NA; D gene: NA; CDR3 protein: CASSELWSSSGNTIYF; CDR3 DNA: TGTGCCAGCAGTGAACTCTGGTCAAGCTCTGGAAACACCATATATTTT